The 5 T cell receptor beta chains given below trace back to one sample, sequenced in a study of blood T cell repertoires in COVID-19. Sequencing was performed with immunoSEQ multiplex PCR; in TCRdb, only in-frame clones are kept and a portion is missing. The sample carries fewer than 300,000 clones, around 90% recorded once. Material: PBMCs or T cells enriched from blood (not recorded which). All receptors derive from a woman in her 40s with acute COVID-19.

Only one count was recorded for this clone. This chain connects TRBV5-6 to TRBJ2-5; TRBD1 might be the D (5 bases). V was clipped by 0 bases and J by 7 bases, with 13 bases between them. The germline CDR1 and CDR2 sequences are SGHDT and YYEEEE. The CDR3 runs to 14 residues. The DNA for the CDR3 is TGTGCCAGCAGCTTGGAGCAGGGCCCAAGGACCCAGTACTTC. Translation gives CASSLEQGPRTQYF.

The genes are TRBV3-1 (or the pseudogene TRBV3-2) and TRBJ2-7, with D unresolved. Germline CDR1 LGHDT, CDR2 YNNKEL (reference sequence). This CDR3 has 13 amino acids. V was clipped by 3 bases and J by 1 base, with 7 bases between them. The CDR3 spells CASSHRQSYEQYF. CDR3 bases: TGTGCCAGCAGCCATAGACAATCCTACGAGCAGTACTTC.

This clone was detected only once. The chain carries TRBV7-3 and TRBJ2-2; perhaps TRBD2 as D (7 bases). V dropped 5 bases and J dropped 4 bases, with 14 bases sitting between them. The CDR3 is 15 amino acids. Germline assignment: CDR1 SGHTA and CDR2 FQGTGA. The CDR3 DNA sequence: TGTGCCAGCAGCCAGGGGACGGGGGGCACCGGGGAGCTGTTTTTT. Amino acids: CASSQGTGGTGELFF. The complete variable domain, with remaining parts taken from reference TRBV7-3 and TRBJ2-2, reads GAGVSQTPSNKVTEKGKYVELRCDPISGHTALYWYRQSLGQGPEFLIYFQGTGAADDSGLPNDRFFAVRPEGSVSTLKIQRTERGDSAVYLCASSQGTGGTGELFFGEGSRLTVL.

The chain links TRBV18 to TRBJ1-5; D possibly corresponds to TRBD1 (5 bases). The germline CDR1 and CDR2 sequences are KGHSH and LQKENI. The V and J ends lost 6 bases and 7 bases respectively, with 16 bases between them. The CDR3 has 14 residues. CDR3 protein: CASSTELGRQPQHF. The DNA for the CDR3 is TGTGCCAGCTCCACGGAACTGGGGCGACAGCCCCAGCATTTT.

CDR3 sequence: CASSPSPETEAYGYTF. The CDR3 coding sequence is TGTGCCAGCTCACCAAGCCCCGAGACAGAGGCCTATGGCTACACCTTC. V gene TRBV18 combines with J gene TRBJ1-2; a weak D match, TRBD1 (5 bases). Germline V gene sequence: CDR1 KGHSH, CDR2 LQKENI. With 2 bases removed from V and 4 bases from J, the gap between germline ends came to 17 bases. The CDR3 extends over 16 amino acids.